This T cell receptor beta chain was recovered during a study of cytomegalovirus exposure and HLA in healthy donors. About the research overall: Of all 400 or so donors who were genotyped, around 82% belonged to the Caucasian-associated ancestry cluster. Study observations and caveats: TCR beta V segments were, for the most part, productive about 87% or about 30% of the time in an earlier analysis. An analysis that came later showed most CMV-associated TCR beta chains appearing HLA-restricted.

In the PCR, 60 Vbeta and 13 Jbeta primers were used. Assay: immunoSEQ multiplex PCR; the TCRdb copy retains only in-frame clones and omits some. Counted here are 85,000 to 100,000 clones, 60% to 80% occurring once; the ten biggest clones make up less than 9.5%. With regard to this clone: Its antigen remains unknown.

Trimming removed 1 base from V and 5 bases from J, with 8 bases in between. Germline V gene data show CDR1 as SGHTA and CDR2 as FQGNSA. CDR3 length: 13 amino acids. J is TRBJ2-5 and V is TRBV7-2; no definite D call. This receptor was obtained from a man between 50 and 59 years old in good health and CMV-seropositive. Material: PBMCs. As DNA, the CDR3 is TGTGCCAGCAGCTTAGTTGTTATCGAGACCCAGTACTTC. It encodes CASSLVVIETQYF.